This TCR beta chain was captured by sequencing in a study of shared clonotypes between healthy human individuals. Study information: For every donor, three CD4 naive, three CD4 memory, two CD8 naive and one CD8 memory plates were used. Whole-study findings and limits: Rarefaction showed that sequencing of sorted subsets was incomplete (despite large depth). Among the subsets, naive ones generally showed larger estimated richness than memory ones.

CDR1 and CDR2 from the germline V gene are MDHEN and SYDVKM. The CDR3 consists of 14 residues. The V segment lost 7 bases and the J segment 3 bases; nucleotides outside the gene matches: 8. Deep was the level at which the assay was run. Some clones are missing from TCRdb's copy, which holds only in-frame ones; the method was immunoSEQ multiplex PCR. The repertoire holds approximately 740,000 clones, with under 80% as singletons. A remark on this clone: What it recognizes is unknown.

The receptor was isolated from a woman in her 30s in good health. The chain uses TRBV28 and TRBJ2-7, with TRBD2 matching over 8 bases. The sample was memory CD4+ T cells sorted from blood. Subset: CD45RA-negative fraction. The DNA of the CDR3 is TGTGCCAGCAAGAAACTAGCGGAAAACTACGAGCAGTACTTC. Residues: CASKKLAENYEQYF.